The 9 T cell receptor beta chains in this list originate from one sample, sequenced in a study of Graves' ophthalmopathy and Graves' hyperthyroidism. Amplified TCR beta CDR3 regions were obtained using RNA transcripts as template. An initial RT-PCR round employing HTBI primers preceded a second-round multiplex PCR. TCRdb re-derived calls from the multiplex PCR reads in MiXCR, one entry per CDR3 protein. The sample records around 1,000,000 distinct CDR3 sequences, roughly 35% being singletons. Specimen: peripheral blood or thyroid tissue (not recorded which). The receptor source for this set is an adult man with Graves' hyperthyroidism.

The J gene is TRBJ1-4, the V gene TRBV6-6, with TRBD1 as a possible D gene (5 bases). The CDR3 loop spans 12 amino acids. The V gene lost 8 bases and the J gene lost 8 bases, with 12 bases spanning the gap. The germline gives CDR1 MNHNY, CDR2 SVGAGI (reference sequence). The CDR3 DNA is TGTGCCAGCGGAGTGCGGGGCGAAAAACTGTTTTTT. It codes for CASGVRGEKLFF.

This clonotype showed up many times. The J gene is TRBJ2-7, the V gene TRBV7-6, with D possibly being TRBD2 (6 bases). V was cut by 5 bases and J by 2 bases, with 16 bases left in between. The CDR3 contains 15 residues. Germline V gives CDR1 SGHVS, CDR2 FNYEAQ. The CDR3 region has the DNA TGTGCCAGCAGCCCCGGTGCGGGATTAACCTACGAGCAGTACTTC. It translates to CASSPGAGLTYEQYF.

In its sample, this clonotype was seen a few times. The rearrangement joins TRBV29-1 to TRBJ2-7, with D perhaps being TRBD1 or TRBD2 (5 bases each). The CDR3 consists of 12 residues. The V gene lost 4 bases and the J gene lost 7 bases, with 14 bases spanning the gap. Per germline, CDR1 SQVTM and CDR2 ANQGSEA. CDR3 DNA: TGCAGCGTTGGAGGGGCTTCAAAGGAGCAGTACTTC. It encodes CSVGGASKEQYF.

The chain has TRBV3-1 and TRBJ1-2, with 7 bases that match TRBD1. Germline lookup yields CDR1 LGHDT and CDR2 YNNKEL (reference sequence). V lost 0 bases, J lost 4 bases, and 5 bases stayed unmatched. CDR3 length: 15 amino acids. As DNA, the CDR3 is TGTGCCAGCAGCCAAGAGGTGACAGGGACCTATGGCTACACCTTC. Its translation: CASSQEVTGTYGYTF.

This clonotype was counted a few times. The chain carries TRBV4-1 and TRBJ2-7; tentative D call: TRBD2 (6 bases). V was clipped by 0 bases and J by 6 bases, with 15 bases between them. Germline V lookup: CDR1 MGHRA, CDR2 YSYEKL. CDR3 length: 15 amino acids. The CDR3 DNA sequence: TGCGCCAGCAGCCAAGAGGAGGGGCGTCCGGGCGAGCAGTACTTC. It specifies CASSQEEGRPGEQYF.

V and J are TRBV4-3 and TRBJ1-6, with a weak D call TRBD1 (5 bases). The germline gives CDR1 LGHNA, CDR2 YSLEER. This CDR3 is 16 amino acids long. The ends were cut back, 1 base at V and 4 bases at J, with 11 bases in the middle. The CDR3 protein is CASSQGGKYYNSPLHF. Written as DNA, the CDR3 is TGCGCCAGCAGCCAAGGGGGGAAATATTATAATTCACCCCTCCACTTT.

This chain links TRBV10-3 with TRBJ2-5; perhaps TRBD1 as D (6 bases). V was cut by 11 bases and J by 7 bases, with 14 bases left in between. The germline gives CDR1 ENHRY, CDR2 SYGVKD. CDR3 size: 11 residues. The CDR3 protein is CAQGSRGTQYF. CDR3 DNA: TGTGCCCAAGGGTCCAGGGGGACCCAGTACTTC.

CDR3 sequence: CSFGRVPSYEQYF. Here the CDR3 DNA reads TGCAGCTTTGGACGGGTACCCTCCTACGAGCAGTACTTC. This chain links TRBV29-1 with TRBJ2-7, with D uncertain. Germline V CDR1 and CDR2: SQVTM, ANQGSEA. The CDR3 covers 13 residues. Trimming left V 8 bases short and J 0 bases short, with 14 bases between.

This clonotype was detected ten times or more. J is TRBJ2-7 and V is TRBV29-1, with 7 bases fitting TRBD1. The CDR3 loop spans 11 amino acids. CDR1 is SQVTM and CDR2 is ANQGSEA in the germline V gene. V gave up 7 bases and J gave up 6 bases; unmatched junction bases: 6. The CDR3 protein is CSANRGFEQYF. Here the CDR3 DNA reads TGCAGCGCCAACAGGGGTTTCGAGCAGTACTTC.